Below, one T cell receptor beta chain is given with its context. The antigen remains unidentified. This is likely a read error, given that the CDR3 carries no conserved phenylalanine or tryptophan at its end. Bulk TCR libraries were made with methods that had been previously described and with listed TCR primers. TCRdb independently ran MiXCR on the PCR reads; one entry per CDR3 protein. This table has 400,000 to 600,000 distinct CDR3 sequences, roughly 23% appearing once. The record originates from a study of molecular identifiers for immune sequencing clone quantification. Looking at the study overall: Replicates involved a five-way split of RNA from 20,000 or 100,000 naive CD8 cells, with sequencing of four. General study findings and limits: Barcode sharing among identical TCR molecules could make large clones appear smaller. For effector cells, clones above 20 RNA copies held over 99% of molecules; for naive cells, under 1%.

The CDR3 contains 11 residues. Germline assignment: CDR1 GTSNPN and CDR2 SVGIG (reference sequence). V gene TRBV30 combines with J gene TRBJ2-1; D ambiguous. The TCR was taken from a human donor in good health. Some libraries in this study had Jurkat cell RNA spiked in. Sequencing used naive CD8+ T cells from blood, with Jurkat cell RNA spiked in. Specified subset: FACS-sorted CD8+CD4-CCR7+CD45RA+ naive T cells. The CDR3 sequence: CAWSTGNGQFS. CDR3 coding DNA: TGTGCCTGGAGTACGGGCAATGGGCAGTTCTCC.